The clone carrying this TCR beta chain appeared a few times. Its antigen is unknown. This specimen comes from a study of cytomegalovirus exposure and HLA in healthy donors. The study, taken as a whole, reports: CMV antigen specificity was confirmed in vitro for a few CMV-associated chains. Clusters of TCRs from the first cohort tended to co-occur in the 120 validation repertoires (as a later analysis found). Rare sequences made up most TCRs, while some public TCRs were found in many donors.

Produced via immunoSEQ multiplex PCR; TCRdb's table is partial and in-frame only. Of roughly 150,000 clones in the sample, about 88% are singletons; the top ten hold about 3.5%. V lost 5 bases, J lost 4 bases, and 14 bases stayed unmatched. CDR3 length: 16 residues. Germline CDR1 reads MDHEN; CDR2 reads SYDVKM. V and J are TRBV28 and TRBJ2-7; 7 bases line up with TRBD2. Sequencing was done on a sample of PBMCs. This TCR was sampled from a woman aged 18-29 years in good health and CMV-seropositive. The CDR3 bases are TGTGCCAGCAGTGCCTTGGGGGGGGTAGGTCCATACGAGCAGTACTTC. Translated, it gives CASSALGGVGPYEQYF.